These T cell receptor beta chains were read from a single sample in a study of cytomegalovirus exposure and HLA in healthy donors. Profiling relied on immunoSEQ multiplex PCR, and the TCRdb table lists in-frame clones only, not all of them. The sample yields a few hundred thousand clones, 86% seen once. Sequencing was carried out using PBMCs. The receptors here all came from a woman aged 18-29 years in good health and CMV-seronegative. Each CDR3 is given with its conserved first and last residue. Each record gives: D gene, J gene, V gene, clone size, CDR3 protein, CDR3 DNA. D genes are given only for firm matches. Only some rows state a clone size, as once, few, many or a class for expanded clones.

TRBD1 TRBJ1-1 TRBV19 once CASTPRTGTNTEAFF TGTGCCAGTACCCCGAGGACAGGAACGAACACTGAAGCTTTCTTT
. TRBJ1-1 TRBV4-2 . CASSQDLRGLAFF TGTGCCAGCAGCCAAGACTTAAGGGGTTTAGCTTTCTTT
. TRBJ2-1 TRBV2 once CAGSVSSYNEQFF TGTGCCGGTAGCGTGAGCTCCTACAATGAGCAGTTCTTC
. TRBJ2-1 TRBV19 . CASSTWTQGSYNEQFF TGTGCCAGTAGTACTTGGACTCAAGGCTCCTACAATGAGCAGTTCTTC
. TRBJ1-1 TRBV6-5 . CASSAPPGNQQAFF TGTGCCAGCAGTGCGCCCCCGGGGAACCAGCAAGCTTTCTTT
. TRBJ1-2 TRBV10-3 . CAILGTTNYGYTF TGTGCCATCCTTGGTACTACTAACTATGGCTACACCTTC
. TRBJ2-7 TRBV9 . CASSPRGQGGAYEQYF TGTGCCAGCAGCCCCCGTGGGCAGGGCGGCGCCTACGAGCAGTACTTC
. TRBJ2-1 TRBV4-3 . CASSQIERDEQFF TGCGCCAGCAGCCAAATCGAGAGGGATGAGCAGTTCTTC
TRBD1 TRBJ1-5 TRBV7-2 . CASSSDRGRGNQPQHF TGTGCCAGCAGCTCGGACAGGGGGCGAGGCAATCAGCCCCAGCATTTT
TRBD1 TRBJ1-3 TRBV7-2 . CASSRQGGAGNTIYF TGTGCCAGCAGTAGACAGGGGGGGGCTGGAAACACCATATATTTT
. TRBJ2-4 TRBV7-8 . CASSTRDTKNIQYF TGTGCCAGCAGCACACGGGACACTAAAAACATTCAGTACTTC
. TRBJ2-7 TRBV7-2 . CASTGRGYEQYF TGTGCCAGCACGGGCAGGGGCTACGAGCAGTACTTC
TRBD2 TRBJ2-1 TRBV4-3 . CASSQDWELAGTRKNEQFF TGCGCCAGCAGCCAAGATTGGGAGCTAGCGGGTACCAGGAAGAATGAGCAGTTCTTC
. TRBJ2-1 TRBV27 . CASMWTASSYNEQFF TGTGCCAGCATGTGGACAGCCAGCTCCTACAATGAGCAGTTCTTC
. TRBJ2-3 TRBV5-6 . CASTIPGTDTQYF TGTGCCAGCACCATCCCCGGTACAGATACGCAGTATTTT
. TRBJ1-1 TRBV6-6 . CASSLLGQNTEAFF TGTGCCAGCAGCCTACTCGGACAGAACACTGAAGCTTTCTTT
. TRBJ1-2 TRBV6-5 . CASRLDNYGYTF TGTGCCAGCAGACTAGACAACTATGGCTACACCTTC
TRBD2 TRBJ2-7 TRBV6-6 . CASSYGTTTYEQYF TGTGCCAGCAGTTACGGGACTACCACCTACGAGCAGTACTTC
. TRBJ2-7 TRBV19 . CASSAGRDKIYEQYF TGTGCCAGTAGCGCGGGAAGAGACAAAATCTACGAGCAGTACTTC
TRBD2 TRBJ2-4 TRBV28 . CASSSFTTSGKNIQYF TGTGCCAGCAGTTCCTTTACCACTAGCGGGAAGAACATTCAGTACTTC
. TRBJ2-7 TRBV27 . CASSFRAGSSYEQYF TGTGCCAGCAGTTTTCGGGCGGGTAGCTCCTACGAGCAGTACTTC
TRBD1 TRBJ1-1 TRBV7-9 . CASSSQGAYTEAFF TGTGCCAGCAGCTCTCAGGGGGCTTACACTGAAGCTTTCTTT
TRBD2 TRBJ2-7 TRBV19 . CASSTLPGLADLEQYF TGTGCCAGTAGTACGCTACCGGGACTAGCGGACCTCGAGCAGTACTTC
TRBD1 TRBJ2-2 TRBV2 . CASSTGQGGTGELFF TGTGCCAGCAGTACCGGACAGGGGGGGACCGGGGAGCTGTTTTTT
. TRBJ1-2 TRBV4-2 . CASSHQGGAVHGYTF TGTGCCAGCAGCCATCAAGGGGGGGCGGTACATGGCTACACCTTC
TRBD2 TRBJ2-5 TRBV28 . CASSSSGSEETQYF TGTGCCAGCAGCTCCAGCGGGAGCGAAGAGACCCAGTACTTC
. TRBJ1-2 TRBV19 . CASREAGTNYGYTF TGTGCCAGTAGAGAGGCGGGGACTAACTATGGCTACACCTTC
. TRBJ1-5 TRBV5-1 . CASSPGQYSNQPQHF TGCGCCAGCAGCCCCGGACAATATAGCAATCAGCCCCAGCATTTT
. TRBJ2-3 TRBV19 . CASSIVQGSTDTQYF TGTGCCAGTAGTATAGTTCAGGGGAGCACAGATACGCAGTATTTT
TRBD1 TRBJ1-2 TRBV2 . CATVGQGVDYGYTF TGTGCCACCGTGGGACAGGGCGTGGACTATGGCTACACCTTC
TRBD2 TRBJ2-1 TRBV7-2 . CASSMLAGGINEQFF TGTGCCAGCAGCATGCTAGCGGGAGGGATCAATGAGCAGTTCTTC
. TRBJ2-2 TRBV9 . CASSLLTGELFF TGTGCCAGCAGCCTTCTTACCGGGGAGCTGTTTTTT
. TRBJ1-5 TRBV4-3 once CASSQDQQSQPQHF TGCGCCAGCAGCCAAGATCAACAATCCCAGCCCCAGCATTTT
. TRBJ1-1 TRBV27 . CASSADGGMNTEAFF TGTGCCAGCAGTGCGGACGGGGGAATGAACACTGAAGCTTTCTTT
. TRBJ1-3 TRBV5-6 once CASSLADRKYSGNTIYF TGTGCCAGCAGCTTGGCAGACAGGAAGTACTCTGGAAACACCATATATTTT
TRBD2 TRBJ2-1 TRBV6-1 few CASSGLSREAEQFF TGTGCCAGCAGTGGGCTTAGTCGGGAGGCTGAGCAGTTCTTC
TRBD1 TRBJ1-3 TRBV27 . CASSSLRQGSSGNTIYF TGTGCCAGCAGTTCCCTGAGACAGGGCAGCTCTGGAAACACCATATATTTT
TRBD1 TRBJ2-7 TRBV27 . CASSFRTGGGEQYF TGTGCCAGCAGTTTCCGGACAGGGGGTGGCGAGCAGTACTTC
. TRBJ1-5 TRBV27 . CASSFRGTPLTQPQHF TGTGCCAGCAGTTTTCGAGGGACACCCTTGACACAGCCCCAGCATTTT
. TRBJ2-7 TRBV29-1 few CSVDSSGAEQYF TGCAGCGTTGATAGCAGCGGAGCCGAGCAGTACTTC
TRBD2 TRBJ2-1 TRBV7-8 . CASSLALGASGNYNEQFF TGTGCCAGCAGCTTAGCGTTAGGGGCTAGCGGGAATTACAATGAGCAGTTCTTC
TRBD2 TRBJ2-5 TRBV9 . CASSVAGGFQETQYF TGTGCCAGCAGCGTAGCGGGGGGATTCCAAGAGACCCAGTACTTC
. TRBJ2-2 TRBV29-1 . CSVEIWGVGGELFF TGCAGCGTTGAGATCTGGGGGGTAGGTGGGGAGCTGTTTTTT
TRBD1 TRBJ1-3 TRBV19 . CASSMDLGQGGNTIYF TGTGCCAGTAGTATGGACCTGGGACAGGGTGGAAACACCATATATTTT
. TRBJ2-7 TRBV7-9 few CASSLGQGGREQYF TGTGCCAGCAGCTTAGGACAAGGGGGACGGGAGCAGTACTTC
TRBD1 TRBJ1-1 TRBV7-8 . CASSLVGTGVNTEAFF TGTGCCAGCAGCTTAGTCGGGACAGGGGTGAACACTGAAGCTTTCTTT
TRBD2 TRBJ2-7 TRBV7-9 . CASSSRRGPSGTYEQYF TGTGCCAGCAGCTCCCGTAGAGGGCCTAGCGGAACCTACGAGCAGTACTTC
TRBD2 TRBJ2-7 TRBV29-1 . CSFRLGSGGSYEQYF TGCAGCTTCCGCCTTGGTAGCGGGGGCTCCTACGAGCAGTACTTC
. TRBJ1-2 TRBV2 . CASSEDQGIYGYTF TGTGCCAGCAGTGAAGATCAGGGGATCTATGGCTACACCTTC
. TRBJ2-1 TRBV7-3 . CASSLHRAADNEQFF TGTGCCAGCAGCTTACACAGGGCGGCCGACAATGAGCAGTTCTTC
TRBD1 TRBJ1-2 TRBV30 . CAWRGQGHFYGYTF TGTGCCTGGAGGGGACAGGGACATTTCTATGGCTACACCTTC